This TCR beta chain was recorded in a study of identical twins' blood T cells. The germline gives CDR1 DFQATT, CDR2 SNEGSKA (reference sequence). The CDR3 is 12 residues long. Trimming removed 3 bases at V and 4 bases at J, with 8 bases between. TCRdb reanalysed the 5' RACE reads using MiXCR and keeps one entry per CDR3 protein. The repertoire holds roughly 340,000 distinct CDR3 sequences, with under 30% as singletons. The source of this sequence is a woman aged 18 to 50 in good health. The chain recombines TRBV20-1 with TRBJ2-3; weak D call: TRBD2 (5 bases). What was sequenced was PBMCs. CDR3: CSASRGSDTQYF. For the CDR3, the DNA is TGCAGTGCTAGTCGGGGATCAGATACGCAGTATTTT.